This T cell receptor beta chain is drawn from a study of blood T cell repertoires in COVID-19. The V end was cut by 6 bases, the J end by 4 bases, with 19 bases between. CDR1 is MNHEY, CDR2 SMNVEV, per germline (reference sequence). The length of the CDR3 is 16 residues. Original processing methods: Estimates of nucleated cell counts were drawn from the amplification of reference gene primers. The repertoire was sequenced with immunoSEQ multiplex PCR; TCRdb's copy has only in-frame clones and lacks some. V and J calls plus clone size are reproduced from that table; the DNA served to infer D and trimming. Among 150,000 to 160,000 clones listed, around 80% were seen once.

The clonotype originates from a woman in her 50s with acute or convalescent COVID-19. The chain couples TRBV27 to TRBJ1-3; D gene unclear. Source material: peripheral blood. This chain's CDR3 is CASRSRVHSPGNTIYF. The CDR3 DNA follows: TGTGCCAGCAGGTCCCGGGTCCACTCGCCCGGAAACACCATATATTTT.